This TCR beta chain was captured in a study of shared clonotypes between healthy human individuals (dated by TCRdb to 2018 to 2020). Some background on the complete study: A few men and a couple of women, aged 18 to 49 years, made up the cohort. For each donor, three plates each were used for CD4 naive and CD4 memory, two plates were used for CD8 naive, and one plate was used for CD8 memory. Leukapheresis yielded between about 0.94 and 8.9 billion PBMCs per donor. To increase sequencing depth and limit assay-specific biases, TCR repertoire library preparation and sequencing were carried out by different laboratories using diverse techniques. Blood TCR repertoires of a handful of healthy adults were deeply sequenced to estimate repertoire size and the extent of clonotype sharing between individuals.

The donors were healthy, HIV-negative adults with no recently reported acute infections or vaccinations. Every donor was a Caucasian adult residing in Nashville, Tennessee, USA. Magnetic negative selection was used to enrich CD4+ T cells, after which naive cells were positively selected on CD45RA and the negative fraction became the memory subset. After blood collection by leukapheresis, PBMCs were isolated using Ficoll-Histopaque density gradient centrifugation and then cryopreserved in the vapor phase of liquid nitrogen. Analytical flow cytometry was used to check the purity and quantity of each magnetically sorted T cell population. Genomic DNA was isolated from each sorted fraction and quantified by UV absorbance on a Nanodrop 2000c. For this clone: Its antigen remains unidentified. Base-call qualities are not available, and no considerably larger clone is one nucleotide away. Other DNA sequences within the sample encode an identical CDR3.

What the authors observed across the whole study: The small number of donors limited the genetic and exposure-history diversity represented. Sharing across a handful of donors was observed for about 5% of naive CD4, under 4% of naive CD8, about 2.3% of memory CD4, and about 0.38% of memory CD8 clonotypes. Pairwise subsampling indicated that sequencing depth was expected to affect the degree of clonotype sharing among donors. Even with the large sequencing depth, rarefaction of the sorted-subset datasets indicated that sequencing was incomplete. Higher generation probabilities were observed for clonotypes shared by all four sorted-subset donors than for non-shared clonotypes. Estimated clonotype richness was generally larger for naive than for memory subsets. Sampling was restricted to blood, and TCR repertoires in tissues likely differ from the TCR repertoires found in blood.

TCR CDR3 regions were amplified from genomic DNA by multiplex PCR using the deep immunoSEQ assay. Genomic DNA extracted from each cell subset was distributed evenly over all wells of several immunoSEQ 96-well plates, and each plate served as one replicate. Each replicate PCR for sorted subsets received about 180 ng genomic DNA, equal to roughly 30,000 T cell genomes. Purified libraries were quantified with a Qubit 3.0 fluorometer, sized on a Bioanalyzer 2100, and re-quantified with the KAPA Library Quantification kit. A separate single-read 150-cycle Illumina NextSeq 550 flow cell was used to sequence each immunoSEQ 96-well plate. The authors processed their data as follows. Because the immunoSEQ output held only junctional sequences and lacked quality scores, the filtering could not match the filtering applied to full-length reads. To assign V/J genes and CDR3, sequences were annotated against IMGT germline references using PyIR, a Python wrapper for IgBLAST v1.9. Reads were filtered out if the reads had weak V/J assignments (E-value above 1e-6), no CDR3, stop codons, out-of-frame junctions, or ambiguous translated residues. V3J clonotypes were defined as sequences sharing the same inferred V gene, J gene, and CDR3 amino acid sequence. To compute the percentage overlap between repertoires, the number of shared unique clonotypes was divided by the size of the smaller repertoire. RTK rarefaction, the Chao1 estimator, and Recon v2.1 estimates of unobserved clonotypes were used to assess repertoire richness. For all TCRbeta clonotypes obtained by the gDNA method from several donors, generation probabilities were computed with OLGA. TCRdb's version of the immuneACCESS table is confined to in-frame rearrangements and falls short of the full clone set. An unresolved V gene accounts for under half of the shortfall where checked; the remainder is of unknown origin. V and J calls and clone size come straight from that table; D and trimming were deduced from the DNA. The sample table lists about 2.4 million clones, roughly 93% of them with a count of one. The ten largest clones take up about 0.34% of the sample.

Sequences were obtained from naive CD4+ T cells from PBMCs. The meaning of the sample's cell subset or site label: CD45RA+ positively selected. This clonotype originated in a man aged 18-30 years in good health. Some clones in this sample may be carry-over from other donors' samples.

CDR3 reads: CASSLGGPYEQYF. The bases read TGTGCCAGCAGTTTAGGCGGACCTTACGAGCAGTACTTC. The chain links TRBV27 with TRBJ2-7, with the D segment identity uncertain. Trimming removed 2 bases from V and 4 bases from J, leaving 9 bases between the germline ends. According to the germline V gene (reference sequence), CDR1 reads MNHEY and CDR2 reads SMNVEV. Spanning cysteine to phenylalanine, the CDR3 consists of 13 amino acids. CDR3 DNA only is kept here, 39 bases in frame from base 1.